What follows are 17 T cell receptor beta chains derived from one specimen sequenced in a study of blood T cells in healthy people across ages (dated by TCRdb to 2014 to 2015). The library was obtained by 5' RACE. The sequencer listed for this sample is Illumina HiSeq 2500. A second roughly 6 to 12 cycle PCR used a sample-barcoded 5' primer and a J-beta primer mix. TCRdb's own reprocessing of the public reads used fastp at Q25 and MiXCR and kept productive beta chains. Rows with a matching CDR3 protein are joined into one entry that keeps the most common DNA and genes. Across this sample there are about 1.6 million distinct CDR3 sequences, with roughly a third seen only once. Jointly, the top ten make up about 11% of the sample. The sample was blood. The receptors were gathered from a woman aged 25-40 years in good health.

Remarks on this clonotype: The junction departs from the called germline gene at one end, perhaps through a read error. The chain combines TRBV3-1 with TRBJ2-5, with a tentative D call TRBD2 (5 bases). This CDR3 has 15 amino acids. Germline CDR1 LGHDT, CDR2 YNNKEL (reference sequence). The CDR3 nucleotides are TGTGCCGGCAGCCAAGCGCCTCCTCAATCGGGGTCCAAGTACTTC. This translates into CAGSQAPPQSGSKYF.

In DNA form, the CDR3 reads TGTGCCAGCTCACCACAGTCCCGGGACACTGAAGCTTTCTTT. Protein sequence: CASSPQSRDTEAFF. The gene calls are TRBV18 and TRBJ1-1; no clear D. Germline-derived CDR1 and CDR2 are KGHSH and LQKENI. This CDR3 is 14 amino acids long. Deletions cut 1 base from V and 3 bases from J, with 9 bases between.

V usage is TRBV5-5 and J usage is TRBJ2-4; D might be TRBD2 (5 bases). The CDR3 sequence is 16 residues long. Per the germline V gene, CDR1 is SGHKS and CDR2 is YYEKEE (reference sequence). Trimming took off 2 bases at V and 0 bases at J, with 12 bases between the two ends. Written as DNA, the CDR3 is TGTGCCAGCAGCTTCGACCCGGGGTTAGCCAAAAACATTCAGTACTTC. Its translation is CASSFDPGLAKNIQYF.

This clonotype has only a few counts. The rearrangement links TRBV9 to TRBJ2-3; 7 bases line up with TRBD2. V gave up 3 bases and J gave up 0 bases; unmatched junction bases: 7. CDR1 and CDR2 (germline): SGDLS, YYNGEE. CDR3 length: 16 residues. The CDR3 sequence: CASSAGGGTSTDTQYF. The CDR3 coding sequence is TGTGCCAGCAGCGCCGGCGGGGGAACTAGCACAGATACGCAGTATTTT.

The rearrangement joins TRBV28 to TRBJ2-2, with TRBD1 matching over 7 bases. Germline V gives CDR1 MDHEN, CDR2 SYDVKM. This CDR3 has 17 amino acids. With V trimmed by 5 bases and J by 2 bases, 11 bases remained unmatched. The CDR3 here is CASSPAQGQPNTGELFF. CDR3 nucleotides: TGTGCCAGCAGTCCTGCACAGGGACAGCCAAACACCGGGGAGCTGTTTTTT.

Only a few counts were recorded for this clonotype. One base away lies a much larger clone, so this may be a sequencing read error. This sequence joins TRBV20-1 and TRBJ2-7; the D is unclear. The V and J ends lost 6 bases and 5 bases respectively, with 17 bases between them. Germline loops: CDR1 DFQATT, CDR2 SNEGSKA (reference sequence). The CDR3 contains 13 residues. The CDR3 here is CSAAGPGRDEQYF. The CDR3 DNA follows: TGCAGTGCGGCTGGCCCCGGGCGAGACGAGCAGTACTTC.

This clonotype was counted a few times. The chain employs TRBV14 and TRBJ2-7; no clear D. The CDR3 loop spans 12 amino acids. The germline gives CDR1 SGHDN, CDR2 FVKESK. Trimming took 1 base from V and 7 from J, leaving 8 bases between them. In DNA, the CDR3 is TGTGCCAGCAGCCAAGTTATTAGGGAGCAGTACTTC. Protein: CASSQVIREQYF.

This clonotype was picked up many times. The chain uses TRBV28 and TRBJ2-5; D is ambiguous. Germline V gene lookup returns CDR1 MDHEN and CDR2 SYDVKM. This CDR3 is built from 12 residues. V shed 7 bases and J shed 5 bases, with 11 bases lying between them. The CDR3 DNA sequence: TGTGCCAGCAAAACCCCGAAGGAGACCCAGTACTTC. This sequence encodes CASKTPKETQYF.

This clonotype was picked up a small number of times. The chain links TRBV27 to TRBJ1-2; the D gene is possibly TRBD1 (5 bases). Germline values: CDR1 MNHEY, CDR2 SMNVEV (reference sequence). The CDR3 consists of 14 residues. The V end was cut by 6 bases, the J end by 7 bases, with 18 bases between. The CDR3 DNA sequence: TGTGCCAGCAGGCCACAGCCGGCGGGGGGTGGCTACACCTTC. Translating it yields CASRPQPAGGGYTF.

In this sample, this clonotype turned up a few times. The rearrangement joins TRBV20-1 to TRBJ2-5; 9 positions match TRBD2. V shed 0 bases, J shed 5 bases, and the junction held 10 bases outside the gene matches. CDR1 DFQATT and CDR2 SNEGSKA come from the germline V gene (reference sequence). The CDR3 loop spans 16 amino acids. The CDR3 sequence: CSARDWMRGGRETQYF. The CDR3 DNA follows: TGCAGTGCTAGAGATTGGATGCGGGGGGGCCGGGAGACCCAGTACTTC.

In this sample, this clonotype turned up a few times. The chain has TRBV7-2 and TRBJ2-4; 9 nucleotides align to TRBD1. Germline V gene sequence: CDR1 SGHTA, CDR2 FQGNSA. Trimming took 5 bases from V and 6 from J; bases not matched to a gene: 14. CDR3 length: 17 residues. This chain's CDR3 is CASSLDRGGPRGNIQYF. The CDR3 nucleotides read TGTGCCAGCAGCCTGGACAGGGGAGGCCCAAGGGGAAACATTCAGTACTTC. Full variable domain (rest looked up from reference TRBV7-2 and TRBJ2-4): GAGVSQSPSNKVTEKGKDVELRCDPISGHTALYWYRQSLGQGLEFLIYFQGNSAPDKSGLPSDRFSAERTGGSVSTLTIQRTQQEDSAVYLCASSLDRGGPRGNIQYFGAGTRLSVL.

V usage is TRBV5-1 and J usage is TRBJ2-7; D possibly corresponds to TRBD2 (6 bases). Per the germline V gene, CDR1 is SGHRS and CDR2 is YFSETQ. This CDR3 region has 15 residues. Trimming shortened V by 4 bases and J by 4 bases, and 18 bases separated the two germline ends. CDR3 DNA sequence: TGCGCCAGCAGCGCCGTGGCGGGACCCCGTTACGAGCAGTACTTC. Translated, it gives CASSAVAGPRYEQYF. The entire variable domain, with the rest obtained from reference TRBV5-1 and TRBJ2-7, is as follows: KAGVTQTPRYLIKTRGQQVTLSCSPISGHRSVSWYQQTPGQGLQFLFEYFSETQRNKGNFPGRFSGRQFSNSRSEMNVSTLELGDSALYLCASSAVAGPRYEQYFGPGTRLTVT.

Ten or more counts support this clonotype. This sequence joins TRBV12-3 or TRBV12-4 and TRBJ2-7, with D possibly TRBD2 on 6 matching bases. Trimming removed 3 bases from V and 3 bases from J, with 9 bases in between. CDR3 length: 13 residues. The CDR3 sequence is CASSFGGYYEQYF. CDR3 bases: TGTGCCAGCAGTTTTGGGGGGTACTACGAGCAGTACTTC.

In its sample, this clonotype was seen once. At one boundary the junction diverges from the germline segment, which might be a read error. Written as DNA, the CDR3 is TGCGCCAGCAGCCAAGGCGCCCTTTACTACGGGCAGTACTTC. It specifies CASSQGALYYGQYF. The chain combines TRBV4-1 with TRBJ2-7; D not certain. Germline assignment: CDR1 MGHRA and CDR2 YSYEKL. The CDR3 spans 14 residues.

Remarks on this clonotype: This sequence may be a read error, since a much larger clone differs from it by one base. The chain joins TRBV20-1 to TRBJ1-2; perhaps TRBD1 as D (5 bases). Deletions cut 5 bases from V and 4 bases from J, with 17 bases between. This CDR3 is built from 14 residues. Germline V CDR1 and CDR2: DFQATT, SNEGSKA (reference sequence). CDR3 DNA: TGCAGTGCTGAATTCACCCGGGGCAGCTATGGCTACACCTTC. This translates into CSAEFTRGSYGYTF.

Turning to this clonotype: Possible read error: a much larger clone is one base away. The chain carries TRBV20-1 and TRBJ1-4; 7 bases fit TRBD1. Germline loops: CDR1 DFQATT, CDR2 SNEGSKA (reference sequence). The CDR3 runs to 13 residues. The DNA of the CDR3 is TGCAGTGCTAGTGACAGGGCGCGTGAAAAACGGTTTTTT. Protein: CSASDRAREKRFF.

To note about this clonotype: A read error may account for a junction end that differs from germline. V and J are TRBV29-1 and TRBJ2-1; D perhaps matches TRBD1 (8 bases). Germline V gives CDR1 SQVTM, CDR2 ANQGSEA. The CDR3 is 16 amino acids. CDR3 protein: CSVEGGGQAFYDEQFF. The CDR3 nucleotides are TGCAGCGTTGAAGGCGGGGGACAGGCGTTCTACGATGAGCAGTTCTTC.